This T cell receptor (beta chain) appears in the sequencing data of a study of blood T cells in healthy people across ages (dated by TCRdb to between 2015 and 2016). Some background on the complete study: In model experiments, template switching captured about one uniquely barcoded TCR beta cDNA molecule for every two T cells. To track age-related changes in TCR beta repertoire diversity, the study relied on deep sequencing normalized with unique cDNA molecular identifiers. The donors were split into four age groups: young (average around 15 years), middle-aged (around 37), aged (over 55) and long-lived (approximately 80). To avoid experimental bias, donors of different ages were distributed randomly across sequencing lanes. The study analyzed two additional independent replicas of 1 million unique cDNA reads from the same blood draw for two donors, one aged 18 to 30 and one aged 80 or older. Overall study outcomes, separate from this receptor: As age increased, observed TCR beta diversity per million T cells dropped in a roughly linear way, and a significant reduction was already evident by age around 41. Because the CMV infection status of the donors was unknown, age-related changes in expanded clonotypes may potentially have been confounded. Estimates of total diversity from one million sequenced T cells were regarded as lower bounds and underestimates. Conclusive comparison of naive and antigen-experienced compartments was prevented by the profiling of bulk unsorted PBMCs. The long-lived group showed more naive CD4+ T cells, fewer expanded clones and increased TCR diversity than the aged group, suggesting age selection. A strong correlation was found between observed TCR beta diversity and the percentage of naive T cells measured by flow cytometry.

About this clonotype itself: The antigen it binds to is not known. Base quality data are lacking; no much larger clone is found one base away.

The 39 donors, aged about 6 to 100 years, were systemically healthy Caucasian individuals from Russia. Ten milliliters of peripheral blood were drawn from each donor into EDTA-treated Vacutainer tubes. PBMCs were isolated by Ficoll-Paque density-gradient centrifugation, with at least 7 million obtained per sample. Total RNA, at least 6 micrograms per sample, was extracted from PBMCs with Trizol reagent. For every donor, an aliquot of PBMCs went through flow cytometry to measure the percentages of naive CD45RAhigh/CD27high T cells. The protocol used for the library was 5' RACE. TCRdb shows the sequencer as Illumina HiSeq 2500. A second 7 to 11 cycle PCR used a sample-barcoded 5' primer and a J-beta primer mix. A unique molecular identifier was introduced onto each TCR beta cDNA molecule by a template-switch 5' adaptor carrying 12 random nucleotides. At least 3 million CDR3-containing paired-end reads were obtained from each sample. First-strand cDNA synthesis was performed from all RNA using the Mint cDNA synthesis kit, with priming by a TRBC-specific oligonucleotide. After uracil-DNA glycosylase treatment, a first 18-cycle PCR used universal primers M1SS and BC2_uni_R on all cDNA. From the authors' description of their analysis: Normalization of each sample was performed by random selection of 1 million high-quality reads, each carrying a distinct molecular identifier. Instead of being binned into consensus sequences, reads that shared molecular identifiers were thrown out. CDR3 identification, clonotype clustering and error correction used MiTCR with a Q25 quality threshold and the strictest error-elimination algorithm. A nonparametric unseen species model with Euler transformation was used to estimate lower-bound total TCR beta diversity. Using fastp at Q25 and MiXCR, TCRdb reprocessed the public reads and kept productive beta chains. All rows with the same CDR3 protein become a single entry with the most common DNA and genes. None of the V and J calls come from the authors' own analysis; TCRdb made them. The sample records 850,000 to 950,000 distinct CDR3 sequences, around 28% of which are singletons. The ten most abundant clones make up roughly 17% of the sample.

From V the trimming removes 5 bases and from J it removes 8 bases, while the gene matches leave 5 bases of the junction unaccounted for. The germline V gene (reference sequence) gives CDR1 as DFQATT and CDR2 as SNEGSKA. The CDR3 goes from the cysteine to the phenylalanine over 14 residues. The read is trimmed to its CDR3 DNA, 42 bases read in frame from base 1. The TCR was taken from a woman at least 80 years old in good health. The receptor chain draws on TRBV20-1 and TRBJ2-1; the central 14 bases match TRBD2. What was sequenced was blood. The CDR3 region has the sequence CSAGTSGSVYEQFF. The sequenced DNA: TGCAGTGCTGGGACTAGCGGGAGCGTGTATGAGCAGTTCTTC.